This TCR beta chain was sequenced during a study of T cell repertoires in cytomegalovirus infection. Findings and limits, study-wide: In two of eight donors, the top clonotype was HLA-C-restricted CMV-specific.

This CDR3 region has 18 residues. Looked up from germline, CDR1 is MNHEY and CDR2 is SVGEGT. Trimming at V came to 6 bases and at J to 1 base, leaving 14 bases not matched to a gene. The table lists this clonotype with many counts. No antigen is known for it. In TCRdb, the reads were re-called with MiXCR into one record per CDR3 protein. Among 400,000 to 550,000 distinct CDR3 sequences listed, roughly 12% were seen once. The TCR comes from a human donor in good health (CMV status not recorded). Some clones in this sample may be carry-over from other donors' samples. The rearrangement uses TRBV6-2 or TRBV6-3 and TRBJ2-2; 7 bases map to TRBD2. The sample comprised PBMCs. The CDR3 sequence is CASRIPAGSGGNTGELFF. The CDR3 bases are TGTGCCAGCAGGATCCCCGCGGGTTCGGGAGGGAACACCGGGGAGCTGTTTTTT.